This TCR beta chain was profiled in a study of T cells after yellow fever vaccination. Whole-study findings and limits: A small share of clonotypes appeared in both CD4 and CD8 compartments. Secondary responses were weaker yet peaked faster, day 5 versus 15.

Synthesis of TCR cDNA relied on 5'RACE template switching, which attached a universal primer site and UMIs. TCRdb used MiXCR to reprocess the 5' RACE reads, holding one entry per CDR3 protein. The sample comprises 350,000 to 450,000 distinct CDR3 sequences, about 6.2% of which are singletons, and approximately 15% rests with the top ten. Many counts were recorded for this clonotype. Its specificity is unknown. Germline V gene sequence: CDR1 SQVTM, CDR2 ANQGSEA. V was clipped by 4 bases and J by 5 bases, with 12 bases between them. The CDR3 runs to 12 residues. The J gene is TRBJ2-7, the V gene TRBV29-1; D is possibly TRBD1 (6 bases). The sequenced sample was PBMCs, obtained 5 days after the yellow fever booster vaccination. This sequence was found in a man aged 25 to 45 who received the YFV17D yellow fever vaccine. The DNA for the CDR3 is TGCAGCGTTGGCAGGCAGGGGAACGAGCAGTACTTC. The encoded protein is CSVGRQGNEQYF.